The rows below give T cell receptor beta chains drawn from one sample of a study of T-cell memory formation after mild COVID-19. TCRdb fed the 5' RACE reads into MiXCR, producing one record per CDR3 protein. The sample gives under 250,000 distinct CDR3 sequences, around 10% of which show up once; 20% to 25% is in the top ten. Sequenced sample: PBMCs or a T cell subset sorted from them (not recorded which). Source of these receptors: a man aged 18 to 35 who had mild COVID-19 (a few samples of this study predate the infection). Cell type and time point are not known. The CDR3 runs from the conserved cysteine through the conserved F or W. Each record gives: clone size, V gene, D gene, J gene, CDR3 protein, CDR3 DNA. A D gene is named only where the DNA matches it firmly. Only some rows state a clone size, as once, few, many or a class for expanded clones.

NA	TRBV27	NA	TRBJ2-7	CASSPVAASYEQYF	TGTGCCAGCAGCCCAGTGGCTGCCTCCTACGAGCAGTACTTC
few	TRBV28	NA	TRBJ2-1	CASSSGGASNEQFF	TGTGCCAGCAGCTCGGGGGGCGCGAGTAATGAGCAGTTCTTC
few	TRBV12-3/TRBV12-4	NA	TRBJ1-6	CASSFGQQSPLHF	TGTGCCAGCAGTTTCGGACAGCAATCACCCCTCCACTTT
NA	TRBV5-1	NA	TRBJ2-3	CASSGAEAGTDTQYF	TGCGCCAGCAGCGGGGCGGAGGCCGGAACAGATACGCAGTATTTT
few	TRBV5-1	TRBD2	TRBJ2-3	CASSWTSGGAPDTQYF	TGCGCCAGCAGCTGGACTAGCGGGGGGGCACCAGATACGCAGTATTTT
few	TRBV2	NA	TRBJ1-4	CASGTDNEKLFF	TGTGCCTCCGGGACGGATAATGAAAAACTGTTTTTT
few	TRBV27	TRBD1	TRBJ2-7	CASSWGQYYEQYF	TGTGCCAGCAGCTGGGGACAGTACTACGAGCAGTACTTC
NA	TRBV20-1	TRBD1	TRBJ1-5	CSARDWTGGSEPQHF	TGCAGTGCTAGAGACTGGACAGGGGGCAGTGAGCCCCAGCATTTT
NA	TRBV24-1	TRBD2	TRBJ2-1	CATSGTSGGPRDEQFF	TGTGCCACCAGCGGGACTAGCGGGGGGCCCCGGGATGAGCAGTTCTTC
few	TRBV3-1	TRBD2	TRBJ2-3	CASSQEQRGGSDTQYF	TGTGCCAGCAGCCAAGAACAGCGGGGGGGAAGCGATACGCAGTATTTT
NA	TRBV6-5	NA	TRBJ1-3	CASSYGVHGAGNTIYF	TGTGCCAGCAGTTACGGTGTCCACGGGGCTGGAAACACCATATATTTT
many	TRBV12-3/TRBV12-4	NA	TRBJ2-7	CASSRGYEQYF	TGTGCCAGCAGCCGAGGGTACGAGCAGTACTTC
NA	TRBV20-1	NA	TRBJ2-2	CSARVGPNTGELFF	TGCAGTGCTAGAGTGGGACCCAACACCGGGGAGCTGTTTTTT
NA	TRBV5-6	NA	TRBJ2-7	CASSFGRWGLGYEQYF	TGTGCCAGCAGCTTCGGACGATGGGGTTTAGGCTACGAGCAGTACTTC
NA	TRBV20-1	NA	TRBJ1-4	CSAHQGRNEKLFF	TGCAGTGCTCATCAGGGGAGGAATGAAAAACTGTTTTTT
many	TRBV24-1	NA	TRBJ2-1	CATSGDRAREYNEQFF	TGTGCCACCAGTGGCGATCGCGCCAGGGAATACAATGAGCAGTTCTTC
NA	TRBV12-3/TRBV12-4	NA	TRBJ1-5	CASSFGRGSAQHF	TGTGCCAGCAGTTTTGGACGGGGTTCAGCCCAGCATTTT
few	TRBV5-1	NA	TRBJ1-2	CASSLAVGANYGYTF	TGCGCCAGCAGCTTGGCAGTCGGAGCTAACTATGGCTACACCTTC
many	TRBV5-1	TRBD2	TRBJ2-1	CASSLMGGEAPGEQFF	TGCGCCAGCAGCTTGATGGGGGGGGAAGCCCCAGGGGAGCAGTTCTTC
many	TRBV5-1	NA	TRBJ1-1	CASSLDPANTEAFF	TGCGCCAGCAGCTTGGATCCAGCCAACACTGAAGCTTTCTTT
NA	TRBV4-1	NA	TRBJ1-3	CASSLPGFGNTIYF	TGCGCCAGCAGCCTCCCAGGCTTTGGAAACACCATATATTTT
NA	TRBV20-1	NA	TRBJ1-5	CSAAKQYHNQPQHF	TGCAGTGCTGCCAAGCAGTACCACAATCAGCCCCAGCATTTT
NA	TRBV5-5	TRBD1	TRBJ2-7	CASSLLGGAYEQYF	TGTGCCAGCAGCTTGTTAGGGGGCGCGTACGAGCAGTACTTC
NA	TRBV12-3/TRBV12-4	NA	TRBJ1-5	CASRGRGIGPQHF	TGTGCCAGCAGGGGTAGGGGCATAGGGCCCCAGCATTTT
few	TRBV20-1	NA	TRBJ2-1	CSARPIQTGPGAYNEQFF	TGCAGTGCTAGACCGATTCAAACAGGGCCCGGAGCCTACAATGAGCAGTTCTTC
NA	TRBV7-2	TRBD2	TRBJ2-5	CASSLASGGKETQYF	TGTGCCAGCAGCTTAGCGAGCGGGGGAAAAGAGACCCAGTACTTC
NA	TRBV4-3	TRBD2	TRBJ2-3	CASSRAGAVTDTQYF	TGCGCCAGCAGCCGAGCGGGGGCCGTCACAGATACGCAGTATTTT
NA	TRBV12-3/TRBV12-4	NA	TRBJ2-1	CASSSWPDSYNEQFF	TGTGCCAGCAGTTCTTGGCCGGACTCCTACAATGAGCAGTTCTTC
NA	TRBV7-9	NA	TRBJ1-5	CASSLMSDQPQHF	TGTGCCAGCAGCTTAATGTCAGATCAGCCCCAGCATTTT
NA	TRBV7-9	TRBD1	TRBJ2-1	CASSSGTGVWDEQFF	TGTGCCAGCAGCTCCGGGACAGGGGTTTGGGATGAGCAGTTCTTC
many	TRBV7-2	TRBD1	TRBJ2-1	CASSADRGQEQFF	TGTGCCAGCAGCGCCGACAGGGGGCAAGAGCAGTTCTTC
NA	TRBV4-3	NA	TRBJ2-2	CASRGTGLPGELFF	TGCGCCAGCAGAGGAACAGGTCTCCCCGGGGAGCTGTTTTTT
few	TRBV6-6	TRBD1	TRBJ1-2	CASRPRGPVYTF	TGTGCCAGCAGACCCAGGGGGCCAGTCTACACCTTC
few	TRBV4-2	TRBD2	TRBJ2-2	CASSPPSGGNTGELFF	TGTGCCAGCAGCCCACCTAGCGGGGGAAACACCGGGGAGCTGTTTTTT
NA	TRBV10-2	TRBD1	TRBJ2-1	CASSESGTGGDEQFF	TGCGCCAGCAGTGAGTCTGGGACAGGGGGAGATGAGCAGTTCTTC
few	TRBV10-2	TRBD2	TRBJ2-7	CASSDPSGGIYEQYF	TGCGCCAGCAGTGATCCTAGCGGGGGCATCTACGAGCAGTACTTC
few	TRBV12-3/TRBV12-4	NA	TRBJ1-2	CASSRGVGYGYTF	TGTGCCAGCAGCCGCGGGGTTGGCTATGGCTACACCTTC
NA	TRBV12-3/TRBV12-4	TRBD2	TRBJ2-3	CASSLRGVTQYF	TGTGCCAGCAGTTTACGGGGGGTTACGCAGTATTTT
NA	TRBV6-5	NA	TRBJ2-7	CASRRQTGPYEQYF	TGTGCCAGCCGCCGACAGACCGGCCCCTACGAGCAGTACTTC
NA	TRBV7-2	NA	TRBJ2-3	CASSFPVRNHTDTQYF	TGTGCCAGCAGCTTTCCAGTAAGGAACCACACAGATACGCAGTATTTT
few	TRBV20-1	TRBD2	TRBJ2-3	CSARSGWTSGTDTQYF	TGCAGTGCTAGAAGTGGGTGGACTAGCGGCACAGATACGCAGTATTTT
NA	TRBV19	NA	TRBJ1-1	CASSIDPYRETEAFF	TGTGCCAGTAGTATAGACCCCTACAGGGAGACTGAAGCTTTCTTT
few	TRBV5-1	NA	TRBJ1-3	CASSLAPGDSGNTIYF	TGCGCCAGCAGCTTGGCCCCCGGGGACTCTGGAAACACCATATATTTT
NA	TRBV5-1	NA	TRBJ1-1	CASGPGWSSGDTEAFF	TGCGCCAGCGGCCCCGGATGGAGTTCGGGAGACACTGAAGCTTTCTTT
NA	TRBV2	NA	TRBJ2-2	CASSEHRDDTGELFF	TGTGCCAGCAGTGAACACAGGGATGACACCGGGGAGCTGTTTTTT